Listed below are T cell receptor beta chains from one sample, sequenced in a study of blood T cell repertoires in COVID-19. Only in-frame clones appear in the TCRdb table, and some are missing; sequencing was by immunoSEQ multiplex PCR. The sample includes 240,000 or so clones, around 90% of them seen just once. Sequencing used peripheral blood. These TCRs come from a man between 60 and 75 years old who had recovered from COVID-19. Both conserved end residues are part of each CDR3. The D gene is left open where the match is weak. Clone sizes are given selectively: once, few, many, or a class where the clone is expanded.

14	TRBJ1-1	-	TRBV7-2	TRBD1	TGTGCCAGCAGCCCCGGGACAGCGTACACTGAAGCTTTCTTT	CASSPGTAYTEAFF
16	TRBJ2-3	-	TRBV25-1	-	TGTGCCAGCAGTTCACAGGAAAGAGTGAGCACAGATACGCAGTATTTT	CASSSQERVSTDTQYF
12	TRBJ2-3	-	TRBV11-2	-	TGTGCCAGCAGCCTCACCGGAGTGTTACGGTATTTT	CASSLTGVLRYF
17	TRBJ1-4	-	TRBV4-2	TRBD1	TGTGCCAGCAGCCAAGCGGTAACAGGGGGCTATGAGGAAAAACTGTTTTTT	CASSQAVTGGYEEKLFF
15	TRBJ2-2	-	TRBV14	TRBD1	TGTGCCAGCAGCCAATGGACAGGGAACACCGGGGAGCTGTTTTTT	CASSQWTGNTGELFF
12	TRBJ2-1	-	TRBV6-2/TRBV6-3	TRBD2	TGTGCCAGCAGTCCGTCTAGCGGGGGACAGTTCTTC	CASSPSSGGQFF
15	TRBJ1-4	once	TRBV5-6	TRBD1	TGTGCCAGCAGCCCGACAGGGGAAGTGTTAGAAAAACTGTTTTTT	CASSPTGEVLEKLFF
14	TRBJ1-3	once	TRBV9	-	TGTGCCAGCAGCGTTGGACTGACCGGAAACACCATATATTTT	CASSVGLTGNTIYF
18	TRBJ2-6	-	TRBV7-2	-	TGTGCCAGCACCCTTACGCCAGGGGGACTCGCTGGGGCCAACGTCCTGACTTTC	CASTLTPGGLAGANVLTF
13	TRBJ1-2	once	TRBV19	-	TGTGCCAGTAGTATAGACCCGACGGGGGGCTACACCTTC	CASSIDPTGGYTF
14	TRBJ1-4	-	TRBV5-5	-	TGTGCCAGCAGCCCCGGGGGGGGGAGTGAAAAACTGTTTTTT	CASSPGGGSEKLFF
14	TRBJ2-1	-	TRBV5-1	TRBD2	TGCGCCAGCAGCTTGACTAGCGGGGTGAATGAGCAGTTCTTC	CASSLTSGVNEQFF
12	TRBJ1-6	few	TRBV7-9	-	TGTGCCAGCAGCCTGAGGTATTCACCCCTCCACTTT	CASSLRYSPLHF
15	TRBJ2-3	-	TRBV29-1	TRBD2	TGCAGCGTCGAGTCACTAGCGGTTAGCGCAGATACGCAGTATTTT	CSVESLAVSADTQYF
13	TRBJ2-1	-	TRBV11-2	TRBD2	TGTGCCAGCAGCCCCGCGGGGGGTCATGAGCAGTTCTTC	CASSPAGGHEQFF
16	TRBJ2-5	-	TRBV5-1	TRBD2	TGCGCCAGCAGCACGGGCCTAGCGGGGTTGGGAGAGACCCAGTACTTC	CASSTGLAGLGETQYF
16	TRBJ1-6	-	TRBV7-6	-	TGTGCCAGCAGCTTAGCCTCGCCGGGGGAAAATTCACCCCTCCACTTT	CASSLASPGENSPLHF
14	TRBJ2-1	-	TRBV7-2	-	TGTGCCAGCAAAAGGGGTTCCCTATACAATGAGCAGTTCTTC	CASKRGSLYNEQFF
15	TRBJ2-1	-	TRBV7-9	TRBD1	TGTGCCAGCAGCTCAGGGACAGGGGGCTCCCCTGAGCAGTTCTTC	CASSSGTGGSPEQFF
15	TRBJ1-6	-	TRBV11-2	-	TGTGCCAGCAGCTTTGAGGGGGTCTCAGGATCACCCCTCCACTTT	CASSFEGVSGSPLHF
17	TRBJ2-1	-	TRBV6-1	TRBD1	TGTGCCAGCAGTGGCCTGGCAGGGGGTAGCTCCTACAATGAGCAGTTCTTC	CASSGLAGGSSYNEQFF
14	TRBJ2-4	-	TRBV6-5	TRBD1	TGTGCCAGCAGGGACAGGGTGGCCAAAAACATTCAGTACTTC	CASRDRVAKNIQYF